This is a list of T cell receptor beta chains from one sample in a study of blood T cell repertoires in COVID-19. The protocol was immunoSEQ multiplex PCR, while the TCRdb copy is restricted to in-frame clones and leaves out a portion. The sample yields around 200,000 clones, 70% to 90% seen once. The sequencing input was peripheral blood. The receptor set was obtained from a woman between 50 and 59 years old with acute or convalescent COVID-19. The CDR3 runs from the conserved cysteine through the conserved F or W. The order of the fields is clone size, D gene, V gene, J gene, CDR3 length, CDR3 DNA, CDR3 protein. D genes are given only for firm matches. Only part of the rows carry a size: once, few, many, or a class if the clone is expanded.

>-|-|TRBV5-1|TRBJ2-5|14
TGCGCCAGCAGCTACGGACAACCCCAAGAGACCCAGTACTTC
CASSYGQPQETQYF
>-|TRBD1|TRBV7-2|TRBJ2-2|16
TGTGCCAGCAGCTCCAACAGGGGGCAAGGGACCGGGGAGCTGTTTTTT
CASSSNRGQGTGELFF
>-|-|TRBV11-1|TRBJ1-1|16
TGTGCCAGCAGCTTAATCCCCAGTACAGGGAGCACTGAAGCTTTCTTT
CASSLIPSTGSTEAFF
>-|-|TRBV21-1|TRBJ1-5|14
TGTGCCAGCAGGGACAGGTCGAGCAATCAGCCCCAGCATTTT
CASRDRSSNQPQHF
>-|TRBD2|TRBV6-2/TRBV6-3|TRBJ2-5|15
TGTGCCAGCAGTTATCCTAGCGGGGGTATAGAGACCCAGTACTTC
CASSYPSGGIETQYF
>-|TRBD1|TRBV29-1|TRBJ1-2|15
TGCAGCGTTGCCGGACAGGGGGCGTCGGTCTATGGCTACACCTTC
CSVAGQGASVYGYTF
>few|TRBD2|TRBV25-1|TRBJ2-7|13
TGTGCCAGCAGTGTAGCGGGACTCTACGAGCAGTACTTC
CASSVAGLYEQYF
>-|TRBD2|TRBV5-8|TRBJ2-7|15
TGTGCCAGCAGCTTGGGGCTAGCGGGGGCCTACGAGCAGTACTTC
CASSLGLAGAYEQYF
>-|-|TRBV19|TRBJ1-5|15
TGTGCCAGTAGCGCCCAGGGTGGGGATTATCAGCCCCAGCATTTT
CASSAQGGDYQPQHF
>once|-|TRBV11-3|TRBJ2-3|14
TGTGCCAGCAGCTACATCCTAGGTGCAGATACGCAGTATTTT
CASSYILGADTQYF
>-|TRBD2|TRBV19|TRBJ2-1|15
TGTGCCAGTACTGGGCTAGCGGACTCCTACAATGAGCAGTTCTTC
CASTGLADSYNEQFF
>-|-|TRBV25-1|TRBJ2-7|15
TGTGCCAGCAGTGAATATCGGGTCCCGTTAGCCGAGCAGTACTTC
CASSEYRVPLAEQYF
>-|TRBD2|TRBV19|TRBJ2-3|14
TGTGCCAGTAATTCGGCGGGGGGCACAGATACGCAGTATTTT
CASNSAGGTDTQYF
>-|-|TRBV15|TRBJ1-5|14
TGTGCCACCAGCAGAGTCACAATCGGGGGGCCCCAGCATTTT
CATSRVTIGGPQHF
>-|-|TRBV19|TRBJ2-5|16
TGTGCCAGTAGTTGGGGGCCTAGCGGCCCTGGGGAGACCCAGTACTTC
CASSWGPSGPGETQYF
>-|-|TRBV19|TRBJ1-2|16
TGTGCCAGTAGTATATCCAGGACGGCGGAGGACTATGGCTACACCTTC
CASSISRTAEDYGYTF
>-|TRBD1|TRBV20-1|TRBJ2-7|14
TGCAGTGCTAGTCGCGACAGGGCCCTCTACGAGCAGTACTTC
CSASRDRALYEQYF
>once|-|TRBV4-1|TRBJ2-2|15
TGCGCCAGCAGCCAAGTTTCGGGGAACACCGGGGAGCTGTTTTTT
CASSQVSGNTGELFF
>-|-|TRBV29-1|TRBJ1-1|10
TGCAGCGTTGGGCACACTGAAGCTTTCTTT
CSVGHTEAFF
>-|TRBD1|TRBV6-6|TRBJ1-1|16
TGTGCCAGCAGTTACGGACAGGAAAAGGGTTGGACTGAAGCTTTCTTT
CASSYGQEKGWTEAFF
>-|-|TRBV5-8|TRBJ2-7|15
TGTGCCAGCAGCAAAGGACAGTGGGGGACCTACGAGCAGTACTTC
CASSKGQWGTYEQYF
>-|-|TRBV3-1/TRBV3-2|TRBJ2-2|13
TGTGCCAGCAGCCAAGGATTCAGCGGGGAGCTGTTTTTT
CASSQGFSGELFF
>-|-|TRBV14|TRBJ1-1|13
TGTGCCAGCAGCCAAGACAGGGGAACTGAAGCTTTCTTT
CASSQDRGTEAFF
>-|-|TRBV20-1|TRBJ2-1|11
TGCAGTGCACAGACAGTCAATGAGCAGTTCTTC
CSAQTVNEQFF
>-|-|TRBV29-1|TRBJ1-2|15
TGCAGCGTTCCCGGGGAGGGGGGCGCAAACTATGGCTACACCTTC
CSVPGEGGANYGYTF
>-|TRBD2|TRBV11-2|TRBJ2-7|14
TGTGCCAGCAGCTTGGGACTAGCAATCTACGAGCAGTACTTC
CASSLGLAIYEQYF
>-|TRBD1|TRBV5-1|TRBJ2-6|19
TGCGCCAGCAGCAGACTACTCCCTACAGGGGTCTCTGGGGCCAACGTCCTGACTTTC
CASSRLLPTGVSGANVLTF
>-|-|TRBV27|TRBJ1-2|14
TGTGCCAGCAGTCCGACAGGCTTCCACTATGGCTACACCTTC
CASSPTGFHYGYTF
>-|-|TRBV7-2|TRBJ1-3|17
TGTGCCAGCAGCTTAATTGGACAGAAAGGAGGTGGAAACACCATATATTTT
CASSLIGQKGGGNTIYF
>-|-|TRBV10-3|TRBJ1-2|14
TGTGCCATCAGTAACCTACAGGGTGTCTATGGCTACACCTTC
CAISNLQGVYGYTF
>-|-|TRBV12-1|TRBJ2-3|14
TGTGCCATACCGGACTGGGCGCTCACAGATACGCAGTATTTT
CAIPDWALTDTQYF
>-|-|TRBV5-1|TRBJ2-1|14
TGCGCCAGCAGCTTGTACGGGGACTACAATGAGCAGTTCTTC
CASSLYGDYNEQFF
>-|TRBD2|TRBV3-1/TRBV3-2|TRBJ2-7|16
TGTGCCAGCAGCCAAGGGAAGAGGACTAGCGGGATCGAGCAGTACTTC
CASSQGKRTSGIEQYF
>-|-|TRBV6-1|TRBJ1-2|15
TGTGCCAGCAGTGAAGGGAGGTTTCCCAACTATGGCTACACCTTC
CASSEGRFPNYGYTF
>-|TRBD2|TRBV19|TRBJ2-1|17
TGTGCCAGTAGTAACATACCCGGGACTAGCGGGAGTGATGAGCAGTTCTTC
CASSNIPGTSGSDEQFF
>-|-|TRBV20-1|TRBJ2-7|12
TGCAGTGCTAGTTCAACGGGATACGAGCAGTACTTC
CSASSTGYEQYF
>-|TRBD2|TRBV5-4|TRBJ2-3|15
TGTGCCAGCAGCGCGGGGGGGGGACGCACAGATACGCAGTATTTT
CASSAGGGRTDTQYF
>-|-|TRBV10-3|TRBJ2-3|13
TGTGCCATCAGTTCGGACAGAACAGATACGCAGTATTTT
CAISSDRTDTQYF
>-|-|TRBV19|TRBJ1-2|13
TGTGCCAGTAGTCCGGGTCCTTATGTAGGCTACACCTTC
CASSPGPYVGYTF
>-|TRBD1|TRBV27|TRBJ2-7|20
TGTGCCAGCAGCCCGATCCTAGGACTCTCGGGACAGGGGGCTTCGTACGAGCAGTACTTC
CASSPILGLSGQGASYEQYF
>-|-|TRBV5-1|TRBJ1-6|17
TGCGCCAGCAGCGGGACATTCCAGGACGGTGATAATTCACCCCTCCACTTT
CASSGTFQDGDNSPLHF
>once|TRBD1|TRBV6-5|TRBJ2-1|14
TGTGCCAGCAGCAGGAACAGGGGGCAGGGTGAGCAGTTCTTC
CASSRNRGQGEQFF
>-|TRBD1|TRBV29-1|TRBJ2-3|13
TGCAGCGCCGACAGGGTTAGCACAGATACGCAGTATTTT
CSADRVSTDTQYF
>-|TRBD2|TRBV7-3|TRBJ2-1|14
TGTGCCAGCAGCTTAGGACTAGTGGGCAATGAGCAGTTCTTC
CASSLGLVGNEQFF